The TCR beta chain under discussion was sequenced for a study of CD8+CD57+ T cells in acquired aplastic anemia. As for the study in general: Where healthy donors were concerned, CD4+ cells averaged about 11 million reads.

TCR beta VDJ and CDR3 were profiled, and genomic DNA was the template. TCRdb independently ran MiXCR on the reads; one entry per CDR3 protein. The sample has about 220,000 distinct CDR3 sequences, about a third seen once. Comments on this clonotype: An end of the junction does not agree with germline; a read error may underlie this.

The CDR3 loop spans 9 amino acids. Per the germline V gene, CDR1 is SGHTA and CDR2 is FQGNSA. This sequence was found in a human donor in good health, serving as a control. The chain employs TRBV7-2 and TRBJ1-2, with D maybe TRBD1 (6 bases). Sequenced material: sorted CD4+, CD8+, or CD8+CD57+ T cells (not recorded which) from PBMCs. The CDR3 coding sequence is TGTGCCAGCAGCTTACGGACAGCCTTC. Protein: CASSLRTAF.